This T cell receptor beta chain was obtained from a study of T cell responses to AZD1222 COVID-19 vaccine. Looked up from germline, CDR1 is SGHRS and CDR2 is YFSETQ. V gave up 6 bases and J gave up 0 bases, with 10 bases separating them. The CDR3 is 14 residues long. Concerning this clone: No antigen is known for it.

Study-wide results and limits: There were mostly white British donors and more females than males, and clonal diversity was possibly underestimated.

Repertoires were generated with immunoSEQ multiplex PCR, while TCRdb's copy carries only in-frame clones and drops some. The sample lists 100,000 to 150,000 clones; 75% to 90% were seen once. This sample comprised peripheral blood, obtained on day 0 of AZD1222 vaccination. The rearrangement links TRBV5-1 to TRBJ2-1, with D perhaps TRBD1 or TRBD2 (5 bases each). This sequence originates from an adult in good health. CDR3 in DNA: TGCGCCAGCAAGACAGAGGGCTCCTACAATGAGCAGTTCTTC. This translates into CASKTEGSYNEQFF.